The T cell receptor beta chain under discussion was sequenced for a study of cytotoxic CD8 clonotypes in ibrutinib-treated CLL. Genomic DNA in an amount of approximately 2.2 micrograms was extracted from cryopreserved PBMCs and used for the preparation of TCR beta libraries. V was trimmed by 5 bases and J by 2 bases, leaving 13 bases between them. The germline V gene has CDR1 SGHTA and CDR2 FQGTGA. This CDR3 is built from 14 residues. Repertoires were generated with immunoSEQ multiplex PCR, while TCRdb's copy carries only in-frame clones and drops some. The top ten hold more than 7.5% of the sample, which has tens of thousands of clones, 80% seen once.

The sample here was PBMCs, taken at disease progression, from a patient treated with ibrutinib. The receptor comes from a human donor with chronic lymphocytic leukemia. The V gene is TRBV7-3, the J gene TRBJ2-7, with D perhaps TRBD2 (5 bases). The CDR3 loop reads CASSPRGGTYEQYF. The CDR3 region has the DNA TGTGCCAGCAGCCCCCGGGGTGGAACCTACGAGCAGTACTTC.